This entry is about one T cell receptor beta chain. Its specificity is unknown. The sample is drawn from a study of T cell responses to AZD1222 COVID-19 vaccine. The study pooled second doses at about 4 or about 12 weeks. Sequencing used immunoSEQ multiplex PCR; TCRdb keeps in-frame clones, though not all of them. This sample has about 54,000 clones, with around 88% found just once. Study results and caveats: Recipients of AZD1222 seropositive at baseline numbered only 6 or 7. Unmutated variant regions are reportedly targeted by nearly half of spike-specific TCRs.

Germline loops: CDR1 MDHEN, CDR2 SYDVKM. The CDR3 runs to 14 residues. V was clipped by 2 bases and J by 6 bases, with 14 bases between them. The clonotype comes from an adult who received the AZD1222 COVID-19 vaccine. The V and J genes are TRBV28 and TRBJ2-7, with D unresolved. Sequencing was performed on peripheral blood, taken 28 days after the second AZD1222 dose. The chain's CDR3 is CASSLARTEREQYF. CDR3 coding DNA: TGTGCCAGCAGTTTAGCGCGGACCGAACGCGAGCAGTACTTC.